These 10 T cell receptor beta chains share one sample of origin, sequenced in a study of shared clonotypes between healthy human individuals. The data were produced by immunoSEQ multiplex PCR, yet TCRdb's version contains in-frame clones alone and is incomplete. Here the sample spans approximately 1,500,000 clones, 95% to 99% being singletons. The sample was naive CD4+ T cells sorted from blood. Subset meaning: CD45RA+ positively selected. These TCRs come from a young man in good health.

This clone was seen a single time. The chain employs TRBV7-9 and TRBJ2-2, with D perhaps matching TRBD2 (5 bases). The V and J ends lost 5 bases and 7 bases respectively, with 14 bases between them. CDR1 is SEHNR and CDR2 is FQNEAQ in the germline V gene (reference sequence). The CDR3 is made up of 14 amino acids. CDR3 DNA sequence: TGTGCCAGCAGCCCCCGAGGGCTCGGCGGGGAGCTGTTTTTT. It is translated as CASSPRGLGGELFF. Combining the CDR3 with reference TRBV7-9 and TRBJ2-2 gives the whole variable domain DTGVSQNPRHKITKRGQNVTFRCDPISEHNRLYWYRQTLGQGPEFLTYFQNEAQLEKSRLLSDRFSAERPKGSFSTLEIQRTEQGDSAMYLCASSPRGLGGELFFGEGSRLTVL.

The chain links TRBV5-4 to TRBJ2-2; tentative D call: TRBD1 (5 bases). The germline V gene encodes CDR1 SGHNT and CDR2 YYREEE (reference sequence). Trimming shortened V by 3 bases and J by 6 bases, and 9 bases separated the two germline ends. The CDR3 covers 13 residues. CDR3 in DNA: TGTGCCAGCAGCTCCCAGGGTCCCGGGGAGCTGTTTTTT. Translated, it gives CASSSQGPGELFF.

This chain connects TRBV5-4 to TRBJ1-5; D may be TRBD1 (5 bases). The V and J ends lost 4 bases and 4 bases respectively, with 12 bases between them. The CDR3 spans 14 residues. Per the germline V gene, CDR1 is SGHNT and CDR2 is YYREEE (reference sequence). As DNA, the CDR3 is TGTGCCAGCAGCATCGGGGGGAAGAATCAGCCCCAGCATTTT. The encoded protein is CASSIGGKNQPQHF.

The V and J genes are TRBV4-1 and TRBJ2-7, with 13 bases identical to TRBD2. Trimming cost V 4 bases and J 3 bases; bases outside gene matches: 12. Germline V lookup: CDR1 MGHRA, CDR2 YSYEKL. The CDR3 runs 18 residues. The CDR3 loop reads CASSPLPGLAGADYEQYF. The CDR3 DNA sequence: TGCGCCAGCAGCCCCCTTCCAGGACTAGCGGGAGCAGACTACGAGCAGTACTTC.

The CDR3 DNA is TGTGCCATCAGTGAGTCGAGGGGGGCCTACAATGAGCAGTTCTTC. The encoded protein is CAISESRGAYNEQFF. The chain recombines TRBV10-3 with TRBJ2-1; TRBD1 or TRBD2 may be the D gene (6 bases each). The CDR3 loop spans 15 amino acids. CDR1 is ENHRY, CDR2 SYGVKD, per germline. Trimming left V 0 bases short and J 2 bases short, with 8 bases between.

This chain joins TRBV13 and TRBJ2-1; 8 nucleotides agree with TRBD1. This CDR3 region has 15 residues. V dropped 5 bases and J dropped 1; count of bases not matched to a gene: 4. Germline loops: CDR1 PRHDT, CDR2 FYEKMQ (reference sequence). The chain's CDR3 is CASSPDRESYNEQFF. Written as DNA, the CDR3 is TGTGCCAGCAGCCCGGACAGGGAATCCTACAATGAGCAGTTCTTC.

The chain joins TRBV2 to TRBJ2-7, with TRBD2 identical over 13 bases. This CDR3 is 17 amino acids long. Germline loops: CDR1 SNHLY, CDR2 FYNNEI. The ends lost 6 bases at V and 3 bases at J; junction bases unmatched: 11. CDR3 region: CASRPMGLAGTHYEQYF. CDR3 in DNA: TGTGCCAGCAGACCCATGGGACTAGCGGGAACCCACTACGAGCAGTACTTC.

The rearrangement joins TRBV7-8 to TRBJ2-7, with 8 bases identical to TRBD2. V was clipped by 5 bases and J by 6 bases; unmatched bases: 6. This CDR3 has 13 amino acids. Per the germline V gene, CDR1 is SGHVS and CDR2 is FQNEAQ. In DNA form, the CDR3 reads TGTGCCAGCAGCCAACGGACTAGCTTCGAGCAGTACTTC. Residues: CASSQRTSFEQYF.

Worth noting for this clone: Other nucleotide sequences from this sample produce the same CDR3. This sequence joins TRBV18 and TRBJ2-7, with 10 nucleotides matching TRBD2. After removal of 3 bases from V and 5 bases from J, the junction contained 4 bases not matched to a gene. This CDR3 is 14 amino acids long. Germline-derived CDR1 and CDR2 are KGHSH and LQKENI. CDR3 protein: CASSPLAGGDEQYF. In DNA, the CDR3 is TGTGCCAGCTCACCGTTAGCGGGAGGAGACGAGCAGTACTTC.

The chain has TRBV7-5 and TRBJ2-6; the table calls TRBD1, which could not be checked here. TRBV7-5 is listed as a pseudogene. CDR3 length: 17 residues. This CDR3 is CARKLGERQSRANVLTF. In nucleotides, the CDR3 is TGTGCCAGAAAATTAGGTGAAAGACAAAGTCGGGCCAACGTCCTGACTTTC.